This T cell receptor beta chain derives from a study of T cell responses to AZD1222 COVID-19 vaccine. About this clone itself: Its target is not known.

Clones were sequenced by immunoSEQ multiplex PCR, and TCRdb holds only the in-frame ones, with some missing. The sample holds some 170,000 clones; about 90% are singletons and the top ten take approximately 4%. The V gene lost 2 bases and the J gene lost 2 bases, with 11 bases spanning the gap. The CDR3 has 15 amino acids. Germline-derived CDR1 and CDR2 are MNHNS and SASEGT. Study results and limitations: Repertoires were collected only later (after the peak T cell response had occurred). Two AZD1222 administrations were followed by greater Spike-specific TCR breadth and depth. Most donors were white British and more were female, and clonal diversity was possibly underestimated. Reportedly, nearly half the spike-specific TCRs target unmutated variant regions.

This sequence was found in an adult who received the MenACWY meningococcal vaccine as a control. The sequencing used peripheral blood, collected 28 days after the second dose of the MenACWY control vaccine. The chain combines TRBV6-1 with TRBJ2-3; maybe TRBD1 (5 bases). In nucleotides, the CDR3 is TGTGCCAGCAGTGAACAGGGCTTTTTCACAGATACGCAGTATTTT. Translation: CASSEQGFFTDTQYF.